The 5 T cell receptor beta chains given below trace back to one sample, sequenced in a study of CD8 T cells in ankylosing spondylitis. TCRdb reprocessed the 5' RACE reads with MiXCR, giving one entry per CDR3 protein. The sample lists about 270,000 distinct CDR3 sequences; 30% to 35% were seen once. Sample: blood, either unsorted or a sorted T cell fraction (not recorded which). These receptors all stem from a male donor with ankylosing spondylitis or in good health (not recorded which).

This clonotype was picked up many times. V gene TRBV29-1 combines with J gene TRBJ2-3; D perhaps matches TRBD1 (5 bases). The V gene's germline CDR1 is SQVTM and CDR2 ANQGSEA. The CDR3 spans 12 residues. V shed 2 bases and J shed 4 bases, with 7 bases lying between them. The CDR3 DNA sequence: TGCAGCGTTGAACAGGGTGCAGATACGCAGTATTTT. Encoded protein: CSVEQGADTQYF.

This sequence joins TRBV18 and TRBJ2-5; 8 nucleotides match TRBD1. Trimming took 4 bases from V and 2 from J; bases not matched to a gene: 9. The germline gives CDR1 KGHSH, CDR2 LQKENI. The CDR3 sequence is 16 residues long. The CDR3 coding sequence is TGTGCCAGCTCACAGAACAGGGGGAGAATGCAAGAGACCCAGTACTTC. Translating gives CASSQNRGRMQETQYF.

The chain has TRBV7-2 and TRBJ2-7; no clear D gene. The CDR3 has 12 residues. Germline assignment: CDR1 SGHTA and CDR2 FQGNSA. The V end was cut by 4 bases, the J end by 4 bases, with 8 bases between. The DNA of the CDR3 is TGTGCCAGCAGCTGGGATCTATACGAGCAGTACTTC. It specifies CASSWDLYEQYF.

Notes on this clonotype: The junction differs from germline at one of its ends, possibly a read error. This chain connects TRBV10-3 to TRBJ2-3, with 9 bases that match TRBD1. Germline V gene lookup returns CDR1 ENHRY and CDR2 SYGVKD. The CDR3 sequence is 14 residues long. The CDR3 region has the DNA TGTGCCATCAGTGGAAGAACCGGGACAGGGACTTTTGGGTTT. Translation: CAISGRTGTGTFGF.

This clonotype was recorded a few times. V and J are TRBV20-1 and TRBJ2-1; 8 positions agree with TRBD1. Germline V gene data show CDR1 as DFQATT and CDR2 as SNEGSKA (reference sequence). Germline trimming cut 2 bases from V and 8 bases from J; bases unmatched to any gene: 11. There are 15 residues in the CDR3. The CDR3: CSARIGQGGVDEQFF. The CDR3 nucleotides are TGCAGTGCTAGAATTGGACAGGGTGGTGTGGATGAGCAGTTCTTC.